This entry features one T cell receptor beta chain sequence. Its antigen is unknown. The data were produced by immunoSEQ multiplex PCR, yet TCRdb's version contains in-frame clones alone and is incomplete. The sample shows around 31,000 clones, 88% of them seen only once. Germline V gives CDR1 SGHTA, CDR2 FQGNSA. CDR3 size: 13 residues. Trimming left V 5 bases short and J 7 bases short, with 12 bases between. These data are taken from a study of OX40 agonist ivuxolimab in advanced cancers. Turning to the study itself: In three patients, partial responses were observed, one with hepatocellular carcinoma and two with cutaneous melanoma.

Study-wide points: CD8+ T cells were the subset that, on average, had more expanded clones than CD4+. Researchers did not establish what antigens the expanded peripheral T cells target.

Patients were ruled out by autoimmune disease history or systemic immunosuppression. Source: CD4+ or CD8+ T cells sorted from blood, taken in a trial of the OX40 agonist ivuxolimab. The V call is TRBV7-2, the J call TRBJ2-1, with D tentatively TRBD2 (5 bases). This receptor was obtained from an adult with an advanced solid tumor such as melanoma, head and neck, liver or kidney cancer. CDR3 region: CASSPVRGNEQFF. The CDR3 bases are TGTGCCAGCAGCCCCGTTCGGGGTAATGAGCAGTTCTTC.